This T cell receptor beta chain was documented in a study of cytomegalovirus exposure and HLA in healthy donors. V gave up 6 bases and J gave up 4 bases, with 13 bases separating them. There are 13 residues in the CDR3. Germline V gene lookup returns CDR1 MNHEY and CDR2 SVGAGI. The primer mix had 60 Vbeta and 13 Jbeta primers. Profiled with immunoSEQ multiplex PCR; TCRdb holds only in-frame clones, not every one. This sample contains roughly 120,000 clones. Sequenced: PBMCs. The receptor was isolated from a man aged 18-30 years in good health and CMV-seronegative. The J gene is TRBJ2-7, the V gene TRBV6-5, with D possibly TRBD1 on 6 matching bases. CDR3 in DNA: TGTGCCAGCAGACACAGGGTTGGGTACGAGCAGTACTTC. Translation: CASRHRVGYEQYF.